The 17 T cell receptor beta chains presented below share a single source sample, sequenced in a study of blood T cells in healthy people across ages. Sample-barcoded 5' priming and a J-beta primer mix drove a second PCR of about 6 to 12 cycles. MiXCR was run by TCRdb on the 5' RACE reads, yielding one entry per CDR3 protein. Found here are about 640,000 distinct CDR3 sequences, roughly three fifths of them singletons; the top ten hold approximately 40%. Sequences were obtained from blood. Receptors were obtained from a man in his sixties in good health.

This clonotype was recorded a few times. This chain links TRBV20-1 with TRBJ1-6, with 9 positions matching TRBD1. After removal of 0 bases from V and 10 bases from J, the junction contained 10 bases not matched to a gene. The CDR3 is 16 amino acids. Germline loops: CDR1 DFQATT, CDR2 SNEGSKA (reference sequence). The DNA for the CDR3 is TGCAGTGCTAGAGATGCAACAGGGGGCGCGTTCTCACCCCTCCACTTT. Translated, it gives CSARDATGGAFSPLHF.

This rearrangement joins TRBV20-1 to TRBJ1-4; possible D gene TRBD1, 6 bases. The germline V and J ends were trimmed by 5 bases and 4 bases, with 11 bases remaining between them. Germline V lookup: CDR1 DFQATT, CDR2 SNEGSKA (reference sequence). The CDR3 sequence is 13 residues long. The CDR3 nucleotides read TGCAGTGCTTGGACAGAGGGTAATGAAAAACTGTTTTTT. It encodes CSAWTEGNEKLFF.

The table lists this clonotype with a count of one. The V and J genes are TRBV6-1 and TRBJ2-7; D uncertain. This CDR3 has 15 amino acids. The V gene lost 3 bases and the J gene lost 4 bases, with 16 bases spanning the gap. Germline CDR1 reads MNHNS; CDR2 reads SASEGT. The CDR3 reads CASSDPGPSIYEQYF. DNA of the CDR3: TGTGCCAGCAGTGACCCCGGGCCATCCATTTACGAGCAGTACTTC.

Points on this clonotype: A junction boundary mismatches the germline segment, possibly from a read error. This chain joins TRBV5-1 and TRBJ2-5; unclear D gene. The length of the CDR3 is 14 residues. Germline V gives CDR1 SGHRS, CDR2 YFSETQ. The DNA of the CDR3 is TGCGCCAGCAGTGACGACTCGACGGAAGAGACCCAGGACTTC. This codes for CASSDDSTEETQDF. Looking up the rest from reference TRBV5-1 and TRBJ2-5 gives the full variable domain: KAGVTQTPRYLIKTRGQQVTLSCSPISGHRSVSWYQQTPGQGLQFLFEYFSETQRNKGNFPGRFSGRQFSNSRSEMNVSTLELGDSALYLCASSDDSTEETQDFGPGTRLLVL.

The rearrangement uses TRBV7-2 and TRBJ2-3; tentatively, D is TRBD1 or TRBD2 (6 bases each). CDR1 SGHTA and CDR2 FQGNSA come from the germline V gene. The CDR3 spans 13 residues. V lost 6 bases to trimming and J lost 2 bases, with 9 bases between them. The CDR3: CASRRGATDTQYF. In DNA form, the CDR3 reads TGTGCCAGCAGGAGGGGGGCCACAGATACGCAGTATTTT.

CDR3 DNA: TGTGCCAGCAGTTATACAGGGAGGGAGAATGAAAAACTGTTTTTT. This encodes CASSYTGRENEKLFF. This sequence joins TRBV6-6 and TRBJ1-4; tentatively, D is TRBD1 (6 bases). The length of the CDR3 is 15 residues. Germline CDR1 reads MNHNY; CDR2 reads SVGAGI (reference sequence). Deletions cut 3 bases from V and 5 bases from J, with 13 bases between.

The rearrangement uses TRBV10-3 and TRBJ2-5; 8 bases map to TRBD1. Germline lookup yields CDR1 ENHRY and CDR2 SYGVKD. The CDR3 loop spans 15 amino acids. After removal of 5 bases from V and 0 bases from J, the junction contained 5 bases not matched to a gene. The CDR3 loop is CAISTGQANQETQYF. CDR3 in DNA: TGTGCCATCAGTACGGGACAGGCGAACCAAGAGACCCAGTACTTC.

V and J are TRBV27 and TRBJ1-1, with D tentatively TRBD1 (5 bases). Germline-derived CDR1 and CDR2 are MNHEY and SMNVEV (reference sequence). CDR3 size: 15 residues. V was shortened by 5 bases and J by 0 bases, with 13 bases between the two germline ends. The CDR3 DNA is TGTGCCAGCAGTCCCTCCGGGACGGTGAACACTGAAGCTTTCTTT. Protein: CASSPSGTVNTEAFF.

The chain carries TRBV25-1 and TRBJ2-7, with TRBD1 as a possible D gene (6 bases). V lost 3 bases and J 3 bases, leaving 15 bases between the germline ends. Looked up from germline, CDR1 is MGHDK and CDR2 is SYGVNS. This CDR3 comprises 15 residues. The CDR3 spells CASSDGTGKGYEQYF. CDR3 in DNA: TGTGCCAGCAGTGATGGTACAGGGAAGGGCTACGAGCAGTACTTC.

CDR3 in DNA: TGTGCCAGCAGACCGACTAGCGGGAACCTTGGAGGCACGCAGTATTTT. Amino acid sequence: CASRPTSGNLGGTQYF. The V gene is TRBV4-2, the J gene TRBJ2-3, with 11 bases fitting TRBD2. Germline V gene data show CDR1 as LGHNA and CDR2 as YNFKEQ. The CDR3 contains 16 residues. The junction had 14 bases not matched to a gene; V was cut back by 6 bases and J by 9 bases.

The chain uses TRBV5-1 and TRBJ2-5; 9 positions match TRBD1. Looked up from germline, CDR1 is SGHRS and CDR2 is YFSETQ. This CDR3 has 14 residues. V trimming: 5 bases; J trimming: 3 bases; junction bases outside the gene matches: 5. DNA of the CDR3: TGCGCCAGCAGAGCGACAGGGGGTGAAGAGACCCAGTACTTC. As protein: CASRATGGEETQYF.

CDR3 sequence reads: CSARGLTDTQYF. CDR3 coding DNA: TGCAGTGCTAGGGGTCTCACAGATACGCAGTATTTT. The rearrangement joins TRBV20-1 to TRBJ2-3; D remains ambiguous. V lost 3 bases and J 2 bases, leaving 6 bases between the germline ends. CDR1 and CDR2 (germline): DFQATT, SNEGSKA (reference sequence). The CDR3 totals 12 residues.

This clonotype was found many times. This sequence joins TRBV4-2 and TRBJ1-2, with D maybe TRBD1 (6 bases). Germline CDR1 reads LGHNA; CDR2 reads YNFKEQ. The V end lost 0 bases, the J end lost 4 bases, and 12 bases lay between the germline ends. The CDR3 runs 15 residues. The CDR3 nucleotides read TGTGCCAGCAGCCAAGATCATGGGGGGGCCTATGGCTACACCTTC. Translated: CASSQDHGGAYGYTF.

This chain joins TRBV6-2 or TRBV6-3 and TRBJ2-7, with 7 nucleotides matching TRBD1. The J segment lost 6 bases and the V segment lost 7 bases, leaving 12 bases of the junction unmatched. The CDR3 has 14 residues. CDR1 is MNHEY and CDR2 is SVGEGT in the germline V gene. This chain's CDR3 is CASTIGQGDCEQYF. In DNA form, the CDR3 reads TGTGCCAGCACCATAGGCCAGGGGGATTGCGAGCAGTACTTC.

V usage is TRBV11-2 and J usage is TRBJ1-3; unclear D gene. Germline V lookup: CDR1 SGHAT, CDR2 FQNNGV. The germline V and J ends were trimmed by 1 base and 4 bases, with 2 bases remaining between them. The CDR3 is 12 amino acids. This chain's CDR3 is CASSLGGNTIYF. CDR3 nucleotides: TGTGCCAGCAGCTTAGGGGGAAACACCATATATTTT.

The rearrangement links TRBV7-2 to TRBJ2-1, with TRBD1 identical over 10 bases. CDR1 and CDR2 (germline): SGHTA, FQGNSA. The CDR3 runs to 16 residues. J gave up 2 bases and V 1 base, and 2 bases lay outside the gene matches. The CDR3 is CASSLVGTGAYNEQFF. In DNA form, the CDR3 reads TGTGCCAGCAGCTTAGTGGGGACAGGGGCCTACAATGAGCAGTTCTTC. The complete variable domain, with remaining parts taken from reference TRBV7-2 and TRBJ2-1, reads GAGVSQSPSNKVTEKGKDVELRCDPISGHTALYWYRQSLGQGLEFLIYFQGNSAPDKSGLPSDRFSAERTGGSVSTLTIQRTQQEDSAVYLCASSLVGTGAYNEQFFGPGTRLTVL.

V and J are TRBV6-2 or TRBV6-3 and TRBJ2-3, with 8 positions matching TRBD2. Germline values: CDR1 MNHEY, CDR2 SVGEGT. The CDR3 is made up of 14 amino acids. Germline trimming cut 10 bases from V and 0 bases from J; bases unmatched to any gene: 6. The CDR3, as DNA: TGTGCCACCGAGCGGGGGTCTAGCACAGATACGCAGTATTTT. It codes for CATERGSSTDTQYF.